This TCR beta chain was observed in a study of T cell clonality in common variable immunodeficiency. Whole-study results and caveats: CVID subjects showed higher TCRbeta clonality than healthy controls.

Sequenced by immunoSEQ multiplex PCR; TCRdb stores in-frame clones only, minus some. The sample shows under 45,000 clones, none of them appearing just once. Of note for this clone: Its antigen is still unknown. The read is 3 residues too short to cover the CDR3 end, so that end is filled in from the germline J gene.

This CDR3 contains 15 residues. Germline V gene sequence: CDR1 SGHKS, CDR2 YYEKEE (reference sequence). This receptor was obtained from a person aged 18 to 75 in good health. The chain is built from TRBV5-5 and TRBJ2-3, with 7 bases lining up with TRBD1. The specimen sequenced was peripheral blood mononuclear cells. Partial CDR3 DNA: TGTGCCAGCAGCGACCAGGGGGTCCTCAATCAGCCG. Protein: CASSDQGVLNQP. The CDR3 in its entirety is CASSDQGVLNQPQYF.